This T cell receptor (beta chain) comes out of a study of blood T cell repertoires in COVID-19 (TCRdb year 2020). Regarding the complete study: The collaborator samples originated in the United States, Italy and Spain and spanned the acute and convalescent phases of COVID-19. HLA class I and class II types, where available, came from metadata supplied by the sample provider rather than from assay-based typing. The samples were drawn from two sources: the first 160 participants of the ongoing ImmuneRACE study, and about 1,300 subjects contributed by 6 global collaborators. The repertoires were released in a freely available public database meant as a resource for research on the immune response to SARS-CoV-2. Subjects who had been exposed to COVID-19, were actively infected with it, or had recovered from it provided the deeply sampled blood TCRbeta repertoires that made up the dataset. Sample metadata almost always included a de-identified subject ID, COVID-19 status, age in years and sex. The material from the prospective study consisted of cDNA or gDNA derived from T cells, B-cell-depleted T cells, or PBMCs.

Study-level results and caveats: The quantity of clinical and demographic metadata differed by source and by participant and was supplied without curation.

Whole blood was collected in K2EDTA tubes by collaborating institutions according to the institutions' own protocols. For TCRbeta analysis, collaborator samples were shipped as frozen whole blood, as isolated PBMCs, or as DNA extracted from either sample type. TCRbeta CDR3 regions were amplified from genomic DNA using the immunoSEQ Assay, a bias-controlled multiplex PCR. The authors' analysis ran thus. Nucleated cell counts per sample were estimated from amplification of reference gene primers within the assay. To quantify the absolute abundance of each unique TCRbeta CDR3 rearrangement, sequence reads were collapsed and filtered. For each sample, productive Simpson clonality was calculated as the square root of Simpson's diversity index over productive rearrangements. TCRdb provides this immuneACCESS table in a form limited to in-frame rearrangements. Some clones are lacking; in checked studies, under half of them reflect an unresolved V gene, and why the rest are absent is not known. Clonal size and the V and J genes are those of that table, whereas D and trimming came from the DNA. The sample includes about 200,000 clones, with 70% to 90% observed a single time. The ten largest make up 2.2% of the sample.

Comment on this clone: It has no known antigen specificity. The sample holds no much larger clone one base away, and base qualities are not on file.

The specimen was peripheral blood. The sequence derives from a woman aged 50 to 65 with acute or convalescent COVID-19.

The CDR3 protein is CASSFQTGLAGETQYF. At the DNA level, the sequence is TGTGCCAGCAGCTTTCAAACGGGACTAGCGGGAGAGACCCAGTACTTC. The chain is made from TRBV9 and TRBJ2-5, with 12 middle bases fitting TRBD2. The CDR3 measures 16 amino acids from cysteine to phenylalanine. Just CDR3 DNA is preserved here, 48 bases in frame from base 1. After removal of 4 bases from V and 4 bases from J, the junction retains 8 bases not matched to a gene. The germline V gene encodes CDR1 SGDLS and CDR2 YYNGEE.